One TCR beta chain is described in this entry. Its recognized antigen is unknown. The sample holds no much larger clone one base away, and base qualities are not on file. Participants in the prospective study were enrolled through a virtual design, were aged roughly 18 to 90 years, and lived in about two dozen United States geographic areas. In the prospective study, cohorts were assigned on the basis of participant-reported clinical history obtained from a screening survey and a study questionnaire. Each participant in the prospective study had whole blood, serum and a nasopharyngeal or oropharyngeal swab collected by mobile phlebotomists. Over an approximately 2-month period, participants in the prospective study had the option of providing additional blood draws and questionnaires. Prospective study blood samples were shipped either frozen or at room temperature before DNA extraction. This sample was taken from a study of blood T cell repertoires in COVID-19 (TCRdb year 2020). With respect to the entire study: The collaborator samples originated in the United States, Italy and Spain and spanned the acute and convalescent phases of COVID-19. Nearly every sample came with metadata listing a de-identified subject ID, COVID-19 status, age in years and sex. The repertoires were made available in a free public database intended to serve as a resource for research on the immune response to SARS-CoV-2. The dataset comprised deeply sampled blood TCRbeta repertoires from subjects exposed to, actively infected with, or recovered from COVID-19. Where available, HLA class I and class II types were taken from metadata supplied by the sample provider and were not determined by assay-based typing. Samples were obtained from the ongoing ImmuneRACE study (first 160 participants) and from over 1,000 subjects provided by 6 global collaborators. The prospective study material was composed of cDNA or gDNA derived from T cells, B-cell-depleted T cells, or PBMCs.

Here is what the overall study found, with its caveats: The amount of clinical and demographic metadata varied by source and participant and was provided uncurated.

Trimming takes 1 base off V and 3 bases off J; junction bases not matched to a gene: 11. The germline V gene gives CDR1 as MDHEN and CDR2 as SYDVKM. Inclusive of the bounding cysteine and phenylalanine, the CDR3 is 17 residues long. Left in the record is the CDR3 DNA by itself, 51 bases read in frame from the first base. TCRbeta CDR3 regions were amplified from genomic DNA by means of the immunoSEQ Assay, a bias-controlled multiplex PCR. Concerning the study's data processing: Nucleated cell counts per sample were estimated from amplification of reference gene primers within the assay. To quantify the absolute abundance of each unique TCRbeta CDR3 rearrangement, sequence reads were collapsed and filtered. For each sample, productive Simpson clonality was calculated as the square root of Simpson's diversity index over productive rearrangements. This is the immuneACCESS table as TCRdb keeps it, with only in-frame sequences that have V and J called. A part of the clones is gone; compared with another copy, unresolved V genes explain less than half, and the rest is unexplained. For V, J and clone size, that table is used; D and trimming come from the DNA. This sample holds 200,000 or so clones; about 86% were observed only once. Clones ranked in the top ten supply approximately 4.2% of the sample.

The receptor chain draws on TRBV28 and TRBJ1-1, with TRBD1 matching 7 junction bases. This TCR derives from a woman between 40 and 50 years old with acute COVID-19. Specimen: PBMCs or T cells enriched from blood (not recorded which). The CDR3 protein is CASSLYLTTGEDTEAFF. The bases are TGTGCCAGCAGTTTATACCTAACTACAGGGGAGGACACTGAAGCTTTCTTT.